The 17 T cell receptor beta chains below come from one sample, sequenced in a study of identical twins. TCRdb reanalysed the 5' RACE reads using MiXCR and keeps one entry per CDR3 protein. The sample contains 350,000 to 600,000 distinct CDR3 sequences, approximately 14% of which appear only once. These same data were also listed under a study on yellow fever vaccine responses in identical twins.

Sequenced input: CD4+ T cells sorted from blood. These receptors were collected from a woman aged 18 to 35 in good health.

This clonotype was counted between two and nine times. The chain links TRBV12-3 or TRBV12-4 to TRBJ2-1; no reliable D call. V lost 3 bases to trimming and J lost 1 base, with 16 bases between them. This CDR3 has 17 amino acids. The CDR3 DNA sequence: TGTGCCAGCAGTTTTGTGGGGATGCAACGTTCCTACAATGAGCAGTTCTTC. Protein sequence: CASSFVGMQRSYNEQFF.

The J gene is TRBJ2-1, the V gene TRBV29-1, with D possibly TRBD2 on 5 matching bases. This CDR3 has 15 amino acids. Germline V gene data show CDR1 as SQVTM and CDR2 as ANQGSEA. V was shortened by 0 bases and J by 1 base, with 10 bases between the two germline ends. CDR3 sequence (DNA): TGCAGCGTTGAAGATCCGGGGAAATCCTACAATGAGCAGTTCTTC. Protein product: CSVEDPGKSYNEQFF.

Only a few counts were recorded for this clonotype. CDR3 nucleotide sequence: TGTGCCAGCAGCGTAGATGCGGCGGGCACAGATACGCAGTATTTT. This sequence encodes CASSVDAAGTDTQYF. The rearrangement joins TRBV9 to TRBJ2-3; D is undetermined. Deletions cut 0 bases from V and 1 base from J, with 9 bases between. CDR1 is SGDLS and CDR2 is YYNGEE in the germline V gene. The CDR3 runs to 15 residues.

This clonotype was found a few times. The chain joins TRBV12-3 or TRBV12-4 to TRBJ2-7; TRBD2 matches 11 bases. This CDR3 comprises 15 residues. Trimming at V came to 5 bases and at J to 6 bases, leaving 9 bases not matched to a gene. CDR3 DNA sequence: TGTGCCAGCAGTCAAGGTAGCGGGGGGGCCGGCGAGCAGTACTTC. It codes for CASSQGSGGAGEQYF.

This clonotype was seen a few times. The chain joins TRBV7-6 to TRBJ1-3, with D tentatively TRBD1 (5 bases). The CDR3 runs 14 residues. Deletions cut 5 bases from V and 4 bases from J, with 12 bases between. CDR1 is SGHVS and CDR2 is FNYEAQ in the germline V gene. The CDR3 DNA reads TGTGCCAGCAGCGCGGACACGCGAGGAAACACCATATATTTT. Protein: CASSADTRGNTIYF. The whole variable domain, filled in from reference TRBV7-6 and TRBJ1-3, reads GAGVSQSPRYKVTKRGQDVALRCDPISGHVSLYWYRQALGQGPEFLTYFNYEAQQDKSGLPNDRFSAERPEGSISTLTIQRTEQRDSAMYRCASSADTRGNTIYFGEGSWLTVV.

The DNA of the CDR3 is TGTGCCACCAGAGGACAGGGGGTTTACAATGAGCAGTTCTTC. This gives the protein CATRGQGVYNEQFF. The rearrangement links TRBV15 to TRBJ2-1; 10 nucleotides agree with TRBD1. Trimming removed 6 bases from V and 4 bases from J; junction bases left unmatched: 3. Germline V gives CDR1 LNHNV, CDR2 YYDKDF (reference sequence). This CDR3 is 14 amino acids long.

The chain combines TRBV28 with TRBJ1-3; D might be TRBD1 (5 bases). Per germline, CDR1 MDHEN and CDR2 SYDVKM. CDR3 size: 13 residues. V lost 3 bases, J lost 6 bases, and 9 bases lay in between. The CDR3 DNA reads as TGTGCCAGCAGTTTCACAGGCGAAAACACCATATATTTT. Translated: CASSFTGENTIYF.

This clonotype was found many times. V is TRBV25-1 and J is TRBJ1-2; 11 bases fit TRBD1. The ends lost 2 bases at V and 7 bases at J; junction bases unmatched: 6. Germline V gene data show CDR1 as MGHDK and CDR2 as SYGVNS. The CDR3 length is 15 residues. The CDR3 is CASSEPGTGGGGYTF. The DNA of the CDR3 is TGTGCCAGCAGTGAACCCGGGACAGGGGGAGGTGGCTACACCTTC.

This clonotype was picked up many times. The CDR3 DNA sequence: TGCGCCAGCAGCTTGTCCAGGGGAGAGAATTCACCCCTCCACTTT. Protein product: CASSLSRGENSPLHF. The chain joins TRBV5-1 to TRBJ1-6; possibly TRBD1 for D (6 bases). The CDR3 spans 15 residues. V was pared by 1 base and J by 7 bases, with 12 bases between. Per the germline V gene, CDR1 is SGHRS and CDR2 is YFSETQ.

This clonotype was picked up a small number of times. J is TRBJ2-5 and V is TRBV3-1, with 14 positions matching TRBD2. This CDR3 comprises 15 residues. V lost 2 bases and J lost 5; bases outside the gene matches: 1. Germline V gene sequence: CDR1 LGHDT, CDR2 YNNKEL (reference sequence). The CDR3 loop is CASSQRTSGRETQYF. CDR3 sequence (DNA): TGTGCCAGCAGCCAACGGACTAGCGGGAGGGAGACCCAGTACTTC.

V and J are TRBV5-1 and TRBJ2-1, with D tentatively TRBD2 (5 bases). The germline V gene encodes CDR1 SGHRS and CDR2 YFSETQ. The CDR3 sequence is 15 residues long. Trimming shortened V by 4 bases and J by 0 bases, and 11 bases separated the two germline ends. The CDR3 spells CASSPGVGSYNEQFF. The DNA for the CDR3 is TGCGCCAGCAGCCCCGGGGTTGGCTCCTACAATGAGCAGTTCTTC.

The chain uses TRBV5-6 and TRBJ2-7; no clear D. The V end lost 6 bases, the J end lost 2 bases, and 9 bases lay between the germline ends. Germline V gene lookup returns CDR1 SGHDT and CDR2 YYEEEE. The CDR3 extends over 12 amino acids. CDR3 in DNA: TGTGCCAGCAACAAAGCCCCCTACGAGCAGTACTTC. Its protein product is CASNKAPYEQYF.

A few counts support this clonotype. The chain uses TRBV6-2 or TRBV6-3 and TRBJ1-1; D ambiguous. Germline V CDR1 and CDR2: MNHEY, SVGEGT. V dropped 6 bases and J dropped 3 bases, with 8 bases sitting between them. The CDR3 runs 12 residues. CDR3 DNA: TGTGCCAGCAGGGAACAGTACACTGAAGCTTTCTTT. It translates to CASREQYTEAFF.

DNA for the CDR3: TGCGCCAGCAGCTTGGGGCAGCACAATGAGCAGTTCTTC. It codes for CASSLGQHNEQFF. V usage is TRBV5-1 and J usage is TRBJ2-1; no firm D call. Germline V gives CDR1 SGHRS, CDR2 YFSETQ. The V gene lost 0 bases and the J gene lost 5 bases, with 6 bases spanning the gap. CDR3 length equals 13 residues.

A few counts support this clonotype. This chain joins TRBV24-1 and TRBJ2-2; the match to TRBD2 covers 10 bases. V trimming: 2 bases; J trimming: 2 bases; junction bases outside the gene matches: 1. Germline V lookup: CDR1 KGHDR, CDR2 SFDVKD. The CDR3 is made up of 16 amino acids. CDR3 sequence: CATSDWTSGNTGELFF. The CDR3 DNA follows: TGTGCCACCAGTGATTGGACTAGCGGAAACACCGGGGAGCTGTTTTTT.

The chain joins TRBV6-5 to TRBJ2-1; D not certain. The CDR3 has 15 residues. Trimming pared 2 bases from V and 0 bases from J, leaving 8 bases between. Germline assignment: CDR1 MNHEY and CDR2 SVGAGI. CDR3 in amino acids: CASSYAGSSYNEQFF. The CDR3 coding sequence is TGTGCCAGCAGTTACGCCGGTAGCTCCTACAATGAGCAGTTCTTC.

The chain has TRBV11-2 and TRBJ2-2, with D perhaps matching TRBD1 (6 bases). The CDR3 consists of 18 residues. Germline V gene lookup returns CDR1 SGHAT and CDR2 FQNNGV. The V end lost 2 bases, the J end lost 4 bases, and 20 bases lay between the germline ends. The CDR3, as DNA: TGTGCCAGCAGCTTAATGCGCACATTCAGGGGAGTCACCGGGGAGCTGTTTTTT. The encoded protein is CASSLMRTFRGVTGELFF.